The present T cell receptor (beta chain) was sequenced within a study of cytomegalovirus exposure and HLA in healthy donors. Germline V gives CDR1 WNHNN, CDR2 SYGVQD (reference sequence). Trimming stripped 8 bases from V and 4 bases from J, with 26 bases between. The CDR3 runs 17 residues. Vbeta (60) and Jbeta (13) primers were used in the PCR. TCRdb's copy holds only in-frame clones and misses some; the assay was immunoSEQ multiplex PCR. The table shows over 70,000 clones, with less than 80% occurring only once. The chain uses TRBV10-1 and TRBJ2-5; possible D gene TRBD2, 7 bases. Sequencing input: PBMCs. The sequence derives from a woman in her fifties or sixties in good health and CMV-seropositive. The DNA of the CDR3 is TGCGCCAGCCCTGATGGGTACAGGGAGGGAGGGAGAGAGACCCAGTACTTC. Protein sequence: CASPDGYREGGRETQYF.